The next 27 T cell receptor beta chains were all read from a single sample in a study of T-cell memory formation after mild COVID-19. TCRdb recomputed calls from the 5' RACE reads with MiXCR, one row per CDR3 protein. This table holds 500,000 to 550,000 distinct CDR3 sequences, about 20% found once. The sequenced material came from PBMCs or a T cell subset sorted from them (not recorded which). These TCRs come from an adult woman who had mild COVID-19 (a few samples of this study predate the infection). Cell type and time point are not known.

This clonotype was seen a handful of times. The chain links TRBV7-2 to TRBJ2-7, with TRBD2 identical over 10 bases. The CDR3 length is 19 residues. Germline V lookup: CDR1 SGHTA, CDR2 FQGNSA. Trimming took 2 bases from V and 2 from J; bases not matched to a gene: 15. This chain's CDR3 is CASSLTDLLAGGAAYEQYF. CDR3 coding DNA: TGTGCCAGCAGCTTAACCGATCTTTTAGCGGGAGGCGCGGCCTACGAGCAGTACTTC.

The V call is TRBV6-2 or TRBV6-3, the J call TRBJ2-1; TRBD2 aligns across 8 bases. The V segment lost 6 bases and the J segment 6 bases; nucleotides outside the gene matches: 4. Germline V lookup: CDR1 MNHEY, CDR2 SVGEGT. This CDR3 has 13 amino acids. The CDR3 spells CASSSSGSNEQFF. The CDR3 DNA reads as TGTGCCAGCAGCTCGAGCGGGAGCAATGAGCAGTTCTTC.

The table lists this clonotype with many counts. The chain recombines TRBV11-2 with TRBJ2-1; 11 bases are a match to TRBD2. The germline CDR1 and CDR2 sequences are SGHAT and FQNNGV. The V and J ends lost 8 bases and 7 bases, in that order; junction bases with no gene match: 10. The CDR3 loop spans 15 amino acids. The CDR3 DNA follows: TGTGCCAGCGGAATAGCGGGAGGGCCGGGAAATGAGCAGTTCTTC. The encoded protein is CASGIAGGPGNEQFF.

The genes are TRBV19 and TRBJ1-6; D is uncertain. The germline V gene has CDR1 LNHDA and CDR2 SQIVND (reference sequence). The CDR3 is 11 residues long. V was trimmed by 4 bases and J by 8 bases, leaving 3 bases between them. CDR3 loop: CASSKDSPLHF. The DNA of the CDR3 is TGTGCCAGTAGTAAGGATTCACCCCTCCACTTT. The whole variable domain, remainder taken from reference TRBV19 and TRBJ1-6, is DGGITQSPKYLFRKEGQNVTLSCEQNLNHDAMYWYRQDPGQGLRLIYYSQIVNDFQKGDIAEGYSVSREKKESFPLTVTSAQKNPTAFYLCASSKDSPLHFGNGTRLTVT.

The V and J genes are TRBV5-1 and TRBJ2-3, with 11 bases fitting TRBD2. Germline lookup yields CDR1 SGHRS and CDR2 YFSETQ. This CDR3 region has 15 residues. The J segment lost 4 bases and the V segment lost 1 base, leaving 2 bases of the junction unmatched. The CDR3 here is CASSLTSGSPDTQYF. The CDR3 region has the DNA TGCGCCAGCAGCTTGACTAGCGGGAGTCCAGATACGCAGTATTTT.

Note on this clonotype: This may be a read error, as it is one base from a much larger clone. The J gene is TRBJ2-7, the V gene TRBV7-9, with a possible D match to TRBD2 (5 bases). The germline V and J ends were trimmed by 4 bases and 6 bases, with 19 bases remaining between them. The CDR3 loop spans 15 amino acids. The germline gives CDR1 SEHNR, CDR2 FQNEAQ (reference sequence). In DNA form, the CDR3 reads TGTGCCAGCAGCTCCACAAGCCATTCTGGAGGCGAGCAGTACTTC. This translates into CASSSTSHSGGEQYF. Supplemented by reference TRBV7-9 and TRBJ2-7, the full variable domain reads DTGVSQNPRHKITKRGQNVTFRCDPISEHNRLYWYRQTLGQGPEFLTYFQNEAQLEKSRLLSDRFSAERPKGSFSTLEIQRTEQGDSAMYLCASSSTSHSGGEQYFGPGTRLTVT.

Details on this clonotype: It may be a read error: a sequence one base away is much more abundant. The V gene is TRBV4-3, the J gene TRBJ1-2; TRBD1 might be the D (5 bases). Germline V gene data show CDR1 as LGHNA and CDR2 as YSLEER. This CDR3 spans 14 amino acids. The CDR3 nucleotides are TGCGACAGCAGCACCCTAAGGGGAGTGGGGGGCTACACCTTC. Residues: CDSSTLRGVGGYTF.

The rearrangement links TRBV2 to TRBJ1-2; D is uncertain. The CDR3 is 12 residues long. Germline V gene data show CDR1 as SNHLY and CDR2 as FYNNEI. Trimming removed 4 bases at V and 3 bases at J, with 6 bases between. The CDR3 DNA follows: TGTGCCAGCAGTGTTAGCGACTATGGCTACACCTTC. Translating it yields CASSVSDYGYTF.

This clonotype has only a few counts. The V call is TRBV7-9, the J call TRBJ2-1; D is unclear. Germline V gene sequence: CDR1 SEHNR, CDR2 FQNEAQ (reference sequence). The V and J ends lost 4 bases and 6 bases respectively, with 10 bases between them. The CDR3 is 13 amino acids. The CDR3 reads CASSWTPFNEQFF. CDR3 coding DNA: TGTGCCAGCAGCTGGACGCCCTTCAATGAGCAGTTCTTC. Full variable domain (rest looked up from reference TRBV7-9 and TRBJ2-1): DTGVSQNPRHKITKRGQNVTFRCDPISEHNRLYWYRQTLGQGPEFLTYFQNEAQLEKSRLLSDRFSAERPKGSFSTLEIQRTEQGDSAMYLCASSWTPFNEQFFGPGTRLTVL.

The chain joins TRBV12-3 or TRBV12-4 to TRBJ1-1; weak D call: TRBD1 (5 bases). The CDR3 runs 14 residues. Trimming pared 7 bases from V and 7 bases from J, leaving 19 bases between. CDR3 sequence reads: CASKGRGAVIEAFF. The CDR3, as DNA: TGTGCCAGCAAGGGGAGGGGAGCAGTCATTGAAGCTTTCTTT.

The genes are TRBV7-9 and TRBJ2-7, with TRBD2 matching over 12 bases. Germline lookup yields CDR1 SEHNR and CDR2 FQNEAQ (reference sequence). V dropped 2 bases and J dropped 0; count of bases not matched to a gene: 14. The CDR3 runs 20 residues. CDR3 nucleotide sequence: TGTGCCAGCAGCTTACCCTCCTCTAGCGGGAGGGCCTCCAGCTCCTACGAGCAGTACTTC. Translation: CASSLPSSSGRASSSYEQYF.

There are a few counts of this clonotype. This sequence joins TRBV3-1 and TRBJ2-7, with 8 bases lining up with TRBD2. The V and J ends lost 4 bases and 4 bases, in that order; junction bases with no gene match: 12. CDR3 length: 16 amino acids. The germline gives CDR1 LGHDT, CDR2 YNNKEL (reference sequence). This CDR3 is CASSPKMVAGNYEQYF. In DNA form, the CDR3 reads TGTGCCAGCAGCCCAAAGATGGTAGCGGGGAATTACGAGCAGTACTTC.

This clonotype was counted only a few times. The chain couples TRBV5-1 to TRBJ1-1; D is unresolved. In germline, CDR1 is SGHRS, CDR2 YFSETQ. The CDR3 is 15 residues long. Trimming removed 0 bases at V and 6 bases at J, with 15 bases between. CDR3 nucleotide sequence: TGCGCCAGCAGCTTGGGCGCGGGTGGGAGCCCTGAAGCTTTCTTT. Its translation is CASSLGAGGSPEAFF.

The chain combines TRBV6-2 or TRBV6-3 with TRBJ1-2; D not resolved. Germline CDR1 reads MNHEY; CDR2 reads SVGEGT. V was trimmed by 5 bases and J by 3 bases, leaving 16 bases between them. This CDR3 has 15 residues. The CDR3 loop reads CASSRRALSDYGYTF. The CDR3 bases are TGTGCCAGCAGTCGCCGGGCCCTTTCTGACTATGGCTACACCTTC.

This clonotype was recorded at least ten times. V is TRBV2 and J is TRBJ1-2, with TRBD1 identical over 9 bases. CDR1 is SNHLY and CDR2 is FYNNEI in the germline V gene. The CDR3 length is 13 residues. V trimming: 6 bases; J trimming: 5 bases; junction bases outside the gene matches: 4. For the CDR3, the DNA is TGTGCCAGCAGCGTACAGGGGGCTTATGGCTACACCTTC. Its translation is CASSVQGAYGYTF.

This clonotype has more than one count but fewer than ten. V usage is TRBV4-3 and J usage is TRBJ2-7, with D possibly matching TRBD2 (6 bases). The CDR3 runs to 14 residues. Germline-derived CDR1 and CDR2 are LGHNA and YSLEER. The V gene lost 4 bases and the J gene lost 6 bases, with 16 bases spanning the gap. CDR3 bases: TGCGCCAGCAGCCTCTCTCCGGGAGTCGGCGAGCAGTACTTC. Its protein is CASSLSPGVGEQYF.

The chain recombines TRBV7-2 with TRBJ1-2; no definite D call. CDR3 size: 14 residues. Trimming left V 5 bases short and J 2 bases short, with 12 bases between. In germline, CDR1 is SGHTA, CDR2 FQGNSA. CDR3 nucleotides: TGTGCCAGCAGCGATGGACCGATCAACTATGGCTACACCTTC. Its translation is CASSDGPINYGYTF.

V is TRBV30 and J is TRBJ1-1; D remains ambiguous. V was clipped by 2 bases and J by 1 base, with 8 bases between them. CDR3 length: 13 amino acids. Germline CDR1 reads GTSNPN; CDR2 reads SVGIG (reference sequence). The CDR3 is CAWSPLWNTEAFF. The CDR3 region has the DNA TGTGCCTGGAGTCCTCTTTGGAACACTGAAGCTTTCTTT.

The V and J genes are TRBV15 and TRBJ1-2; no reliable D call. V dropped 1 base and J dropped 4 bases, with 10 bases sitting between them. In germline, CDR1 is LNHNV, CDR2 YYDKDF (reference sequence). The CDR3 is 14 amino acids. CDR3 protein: CATSRVGEGYGYTF. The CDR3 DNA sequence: TGTGCCACCAGCAGAGTCGGAGAAGGCTATGGCTACACCTTC.

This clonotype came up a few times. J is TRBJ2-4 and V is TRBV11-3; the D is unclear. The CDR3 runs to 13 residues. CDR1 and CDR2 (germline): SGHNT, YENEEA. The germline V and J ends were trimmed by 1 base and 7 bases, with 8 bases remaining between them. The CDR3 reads CASSLGLVNIQYF. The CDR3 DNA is TGTGCCAGCAGCTTAGGGCTAGTCAACATTCAGTACTTC.

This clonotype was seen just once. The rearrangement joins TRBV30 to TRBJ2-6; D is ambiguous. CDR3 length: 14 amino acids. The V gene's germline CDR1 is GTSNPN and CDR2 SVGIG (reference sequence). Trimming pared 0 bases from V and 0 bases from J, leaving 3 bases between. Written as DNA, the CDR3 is TGTGCCTGGAGTGTCGTCTCTGGGGCCAACGTCCTGACTTTC. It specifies CAWSVVSGANVLTF.

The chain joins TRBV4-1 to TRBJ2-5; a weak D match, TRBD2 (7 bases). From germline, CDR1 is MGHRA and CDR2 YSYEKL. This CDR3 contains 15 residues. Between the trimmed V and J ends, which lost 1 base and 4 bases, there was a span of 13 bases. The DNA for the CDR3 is TGCGCCAGCAGCCAAGGGTGGGGGGGCAGAGAGACCCAGTACTTC. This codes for CASSQGWGGRETQYF.

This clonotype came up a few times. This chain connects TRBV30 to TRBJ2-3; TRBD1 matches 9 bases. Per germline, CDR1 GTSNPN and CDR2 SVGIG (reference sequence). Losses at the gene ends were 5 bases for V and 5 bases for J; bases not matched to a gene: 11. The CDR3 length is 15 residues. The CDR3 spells CAWCSGQGIGDTQYF. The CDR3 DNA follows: TGTGCCTGGTGCTCGGGACAGGGCATTGGAGATACGCAGTATTTT.

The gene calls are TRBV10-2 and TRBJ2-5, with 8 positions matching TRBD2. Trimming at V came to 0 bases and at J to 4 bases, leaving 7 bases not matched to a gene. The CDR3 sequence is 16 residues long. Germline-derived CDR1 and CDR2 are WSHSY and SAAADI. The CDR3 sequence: CASSESPGRAGETQYF. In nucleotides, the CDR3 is TGCGCCAGCAGTGAGTCACCCGGGAGGGCCGGAGAGACCCAGTACTTC.

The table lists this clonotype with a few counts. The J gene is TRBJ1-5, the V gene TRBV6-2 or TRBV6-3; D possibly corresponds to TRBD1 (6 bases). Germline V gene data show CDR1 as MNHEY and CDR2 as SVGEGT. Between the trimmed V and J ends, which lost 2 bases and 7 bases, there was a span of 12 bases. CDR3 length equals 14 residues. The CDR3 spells CASSYGGGWQPQHF. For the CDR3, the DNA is TGTGCCAGCAGTTACGGAGGGGGATGGCAGCCCCAGCATTTT.

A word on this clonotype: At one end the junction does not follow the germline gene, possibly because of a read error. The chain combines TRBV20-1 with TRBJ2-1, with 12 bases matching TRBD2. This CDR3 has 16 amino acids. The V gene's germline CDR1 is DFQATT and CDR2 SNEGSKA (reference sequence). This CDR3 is CSTSGGTESSYNEQFF. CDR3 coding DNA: TGCAGTACTAGCGGGGGGACCGAGAGCTCCTACAATGAGCAGTTCTTC.

CDR3 DNA sequence: TGTGCCAGCAGCTTTTACAGGGGTTCTACAGAGACCCAGTACTTC. It yields the protein CASSFYRGSTETQYF. The chain recombines TRBV7-9 with TRBJ2-5; 7 nucleotides align to TRBD1. The CDR3 totals 15 residues. V dropped 3 bases and J dropped 4; count of bases not matched to a gene: 8. Germline assignment: CDR1 SEHNR and CDR2 FQNEAQ (reference sequence). Full variable domain (missing parts from reference TRBV7-9 and TRBJ2-5): DTGVSQNPRHKITKRGQNVTFRCDPISEHNRLYWYRQTLGQGPEFLTYFQNEAQLEKSRLLSDRFSAERPKGSFSTLEIQRTEQGDSAMYLCASSFYRGSTETQYFGPGTRLLVL.